This TCR beta chain was retrieved from a study of vaccination and CD4 T cells after COVID-19. Whole-study context: All convalescent patients were nasal swab PCR positive for SARS-CoV-2; 9 or 10 had mild and one severe disease. Six males and four females, two of them Hispanic, were enrolled as convalescents. Two doses of either BNT162b2 or mRNA-1273 vaccine were given to participants. Post-vaccination samples were procured at a median of roughly 76 days following dose two (range 14 to 241).

V was trimmed by 7 bases and J by 1 base, leaving 16 bases between them. Germline loops: CDR1 SQVTM, CDR2 ANQGSEA. This CDR3 is built from 14 residues. TCRdb reprocessed the PCR reads via MiXCR and lists one record per CDR3 protein. The profile shows about 18,000 distinct CDR3 sequences, approximately 67% of them singletons. Source: CD4+ T cells from blood, taken before SARS-CoV-2 vaccination. The TCR sequence derives from a human donor who had recovered from COVID-19. V usage is TRBV29-1 and J usage is TRBJ1-1; maybe TRBD1 (6 bases). CDR3 amino acids: CSGQGNYGNTEAFF. DNA for the CDR3: TGCAGCGGCCAGGGGAATTACGGGAACACTGAAGCTTTCTTT.